The clone carrying this T cell receptor beta chain has a count of ten or more. The CDR3 extends over 15 amino acids. The V end lost 3 bases, the J end lost 0 bases, and 9 bases lay between the germline ends. This sample was included in a study of T cell repertoires in cytomegalovirus infection. Study-level background: It can be stated that public TCR beta signatures indicated CMV infection as well as a matching HLA type.

TCRdb reprocessed the reads via MiXCR and lists one record per CDR3 protein. This table holds about 360,000 distinct CDR3 sequences, around 18% found once. The clonotype was recovered from a human donor in good health (CMV status not recorded). Some clones in this sample may be carry-over from other donors' samples. The V and J genes are TRBV12-3 or TRBV12-4 and TRBJ1-3, with D unresolved. Sequenced sample: PBMCs. CDR3 region: CASSFAHLSGNTIYF. CDR3 sequence (DNA): TGTGCCAGCAGTTTCGCACACCTCTCTGGAAACACCATATATTTT.